This entry describes one T cell receptor (beta chain). Its antigen remains unknown. The CDR3 ends on some other residue instead of the conserved phenylalanine or tryptophan, so this is likely a read error. The authors amplified TCR beta CDR3 regions from RNA transcripts. The first-round RT-PCR employed HTBI primers together with the Qiagen OneStep RT-PCR kit. A multiplex PCR was then performed as the second round. TCRdb re-called the multiplex PCR reads with MiXCR, one entry per CDR3 protein. The profile covers about 700,000 distinct CDR3 sequences, with about 40% appearing a single time and about 3.3% taken by the ten largest. These data originate in a study of Graves' ophthalmopathy and Graves' hyperthyroidism. Overall study: Peripheral blood sampling preceded any treatment and occurred at initial diagnosis. Study-wide results and caveats: Predictions made by the model for ophthalmopathy progression reached approximately 71% sensitivity and approximately 72% specificity.

Moderately to severely active ophthalmopathy under 3 months, CAS at least 3, NOSPECS at least 4. Ineligible for inclusion were patients with other autoimmune diseases, uncontrolled infections, pregnancy or lactation. The germline V gene has CDR1 LNHNV and CDR2 YYDKDF (reference sequence). V lost 8 bases and J lost 2, with 18 bases in between. The CDR3 has 15 amino acids. The material sequenced was peripheral blood. This TCR derives from an adult man with Graves' ophthalmopathy. This chain joins TRBV15 and TRBJ1-1; D gene ambiguous. As DNA, the CDR3 is TGTGCCACCGGCACCCGCCCTGACCGAAACACTGAAGCTTTCCTT. Translation gives CATGTRPDRNTEAFL.